This TCR beta chain emerged from a study of T cell responses to AZD1222 COVID-19 vaccine. This clone was observed a handful of times. Antigen: not known. The CDR3 has 15 amino acids. Germline V gene lookup returns CDR1 MNHEY and CDR2 SVGAGI. V shed 4 bases and J 3 bases; nucleotides not matched to a gene: 9. The method was immunoSEQ multiplex PCR; TCRdb's version includes in-frame clones alone and lacks a portion of them. The repertoire includes tens of thousands of clones, roughly 88% of them detected once, and roughly 10% sits in the top ten. General observations from the study: Dominant CD4 TCR responses targeted spike regions 160-218 and 743-854. After the peak T cell response, and only then, were repertoires sampled.

The gene calls are TRBV6-5 and TRBJ2-7; 7 nucleotides agree with TRBD1. This TCR was sampled from an adult who received the MenACWY meningococcal vaccine as a control. Sequenced here: peripheral blood, sampled 28 days after the second dose of the MenACWY control vaccine. The DNA of the CDR3 is TGTGCCAGCAGTTCCCTCCGGGACAGCAACTACGAGCAGTACTTC. It yields the protein CASSSLRDSNYEQYF.